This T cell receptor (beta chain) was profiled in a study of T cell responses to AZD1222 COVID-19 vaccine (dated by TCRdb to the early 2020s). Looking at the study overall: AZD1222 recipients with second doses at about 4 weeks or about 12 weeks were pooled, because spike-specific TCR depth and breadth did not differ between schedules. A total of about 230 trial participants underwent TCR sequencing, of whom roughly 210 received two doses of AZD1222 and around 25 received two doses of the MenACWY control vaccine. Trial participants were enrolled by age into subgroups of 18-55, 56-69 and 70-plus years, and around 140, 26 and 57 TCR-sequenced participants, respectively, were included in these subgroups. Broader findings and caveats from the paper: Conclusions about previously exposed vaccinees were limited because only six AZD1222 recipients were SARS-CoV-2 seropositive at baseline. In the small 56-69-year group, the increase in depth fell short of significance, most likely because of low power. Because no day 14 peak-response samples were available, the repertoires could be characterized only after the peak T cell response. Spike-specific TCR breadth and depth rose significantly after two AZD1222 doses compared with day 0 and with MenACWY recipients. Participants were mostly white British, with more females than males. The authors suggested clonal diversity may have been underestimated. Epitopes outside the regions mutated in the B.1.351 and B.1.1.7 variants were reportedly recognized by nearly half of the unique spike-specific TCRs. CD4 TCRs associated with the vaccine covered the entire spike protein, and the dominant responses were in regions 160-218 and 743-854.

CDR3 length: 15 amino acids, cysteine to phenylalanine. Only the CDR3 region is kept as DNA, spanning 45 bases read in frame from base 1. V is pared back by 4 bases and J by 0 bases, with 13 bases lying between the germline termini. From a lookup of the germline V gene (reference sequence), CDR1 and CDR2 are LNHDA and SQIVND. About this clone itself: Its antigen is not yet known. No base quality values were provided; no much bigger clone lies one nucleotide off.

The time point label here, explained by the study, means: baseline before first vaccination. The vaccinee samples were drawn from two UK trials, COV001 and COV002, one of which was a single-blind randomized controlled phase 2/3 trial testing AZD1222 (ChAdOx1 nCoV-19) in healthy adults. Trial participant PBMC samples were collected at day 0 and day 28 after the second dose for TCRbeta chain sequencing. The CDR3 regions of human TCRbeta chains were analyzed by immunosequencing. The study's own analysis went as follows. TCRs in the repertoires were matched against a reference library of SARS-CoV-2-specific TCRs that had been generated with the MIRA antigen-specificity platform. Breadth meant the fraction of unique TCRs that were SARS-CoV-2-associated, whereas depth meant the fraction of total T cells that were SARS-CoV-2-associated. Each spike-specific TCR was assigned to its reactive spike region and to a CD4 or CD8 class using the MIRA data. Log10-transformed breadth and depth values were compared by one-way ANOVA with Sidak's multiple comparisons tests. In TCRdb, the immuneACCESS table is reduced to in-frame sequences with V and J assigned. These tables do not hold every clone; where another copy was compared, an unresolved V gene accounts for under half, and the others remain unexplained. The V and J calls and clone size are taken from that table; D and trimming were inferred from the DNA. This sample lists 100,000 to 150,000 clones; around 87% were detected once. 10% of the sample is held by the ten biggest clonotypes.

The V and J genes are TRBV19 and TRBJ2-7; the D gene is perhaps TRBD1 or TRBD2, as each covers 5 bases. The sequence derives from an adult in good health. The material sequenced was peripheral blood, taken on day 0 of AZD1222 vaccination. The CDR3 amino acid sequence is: CASSNGAGSSYEQYF. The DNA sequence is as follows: TGTGCCAGTAGTAACGGAGCAGGGAGCTCCTACGAGCAGTACTTC.